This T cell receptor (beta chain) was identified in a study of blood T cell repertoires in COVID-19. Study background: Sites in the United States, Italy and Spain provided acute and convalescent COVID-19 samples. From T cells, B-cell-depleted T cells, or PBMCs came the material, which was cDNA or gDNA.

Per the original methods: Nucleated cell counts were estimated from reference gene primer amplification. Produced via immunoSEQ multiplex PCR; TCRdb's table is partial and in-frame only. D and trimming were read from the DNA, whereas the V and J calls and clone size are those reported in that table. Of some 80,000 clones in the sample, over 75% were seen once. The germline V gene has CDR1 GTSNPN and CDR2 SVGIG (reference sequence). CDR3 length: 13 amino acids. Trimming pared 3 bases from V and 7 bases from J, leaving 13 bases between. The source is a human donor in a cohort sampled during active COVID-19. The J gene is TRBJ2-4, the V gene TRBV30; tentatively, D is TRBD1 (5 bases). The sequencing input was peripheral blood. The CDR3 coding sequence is TGTGCCTGGAGATTAAAGGCAGGGAACATTCAGTACTTC. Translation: CAWRLKAGNIQYF. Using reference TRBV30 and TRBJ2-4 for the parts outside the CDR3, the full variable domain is SQTIHQWPATLVQPVGSPLSLECTVEGTSNPNLYWYRQAAGRGLQLLFYSVGIGQISSEVPQNLSASRPQDRQFILSSKKLLLSDSGFYLCAWRLKAGNIQYFGAGTRLSVL.